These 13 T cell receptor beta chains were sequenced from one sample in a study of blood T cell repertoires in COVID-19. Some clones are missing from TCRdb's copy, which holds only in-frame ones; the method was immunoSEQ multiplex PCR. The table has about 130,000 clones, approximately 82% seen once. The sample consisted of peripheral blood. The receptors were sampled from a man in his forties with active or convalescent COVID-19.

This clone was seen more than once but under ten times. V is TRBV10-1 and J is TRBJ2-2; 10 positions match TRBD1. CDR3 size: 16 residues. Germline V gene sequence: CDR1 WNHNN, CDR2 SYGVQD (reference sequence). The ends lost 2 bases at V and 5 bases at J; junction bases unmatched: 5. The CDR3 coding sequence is TGCGCCAGCAGTGAGATAGGACAGGGGGGGACCGGGGAGCTGTTTTTT. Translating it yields CASSEIGQGGTGELFF.

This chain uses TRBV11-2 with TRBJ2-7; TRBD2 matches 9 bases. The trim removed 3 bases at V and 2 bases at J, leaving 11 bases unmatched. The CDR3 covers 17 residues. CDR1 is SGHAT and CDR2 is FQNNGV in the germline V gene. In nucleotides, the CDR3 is TGTGCCAGCAGCTTCCCGTCGGGTAGCGGGGGAACCTACGAGCAGTACTTC. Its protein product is CASSFPSGSGGTYEQYF. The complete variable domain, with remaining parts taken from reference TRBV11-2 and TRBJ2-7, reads EAGVAQSPRYKIIEKRQSVAFWCNPISGHATLYWYQQILGQGPKLLIQFQNNGVVDDSQLPKDRFSAERLKGVDSTLKIQPAKLEDSAVYLCASSFPSGSGGTYEQYFGPGTRLTVT.

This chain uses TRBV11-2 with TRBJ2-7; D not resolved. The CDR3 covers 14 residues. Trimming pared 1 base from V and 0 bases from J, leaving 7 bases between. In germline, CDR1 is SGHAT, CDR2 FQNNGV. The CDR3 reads CASSLARSSYEQYF. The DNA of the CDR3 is TGTGCCAGCAGCTTAGCTCGCAGCTCCTACGAGCAGTACTTC.

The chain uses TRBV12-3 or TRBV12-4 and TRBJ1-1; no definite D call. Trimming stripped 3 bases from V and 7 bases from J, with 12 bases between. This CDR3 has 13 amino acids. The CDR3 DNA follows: TGTGCCAGCAGTTTGGAGAGAGGTTATGAAGCTTTCTTT. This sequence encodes CASSLERGYEAFF.

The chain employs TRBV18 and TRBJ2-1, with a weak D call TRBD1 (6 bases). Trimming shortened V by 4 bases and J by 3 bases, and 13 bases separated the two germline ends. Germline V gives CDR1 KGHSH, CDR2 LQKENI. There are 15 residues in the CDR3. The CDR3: CASSRQEKDYNEQFF. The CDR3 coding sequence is TGTGCCAGCTCACGACAGGAGAAAGACTACAATGAGCAGTTCTTC.

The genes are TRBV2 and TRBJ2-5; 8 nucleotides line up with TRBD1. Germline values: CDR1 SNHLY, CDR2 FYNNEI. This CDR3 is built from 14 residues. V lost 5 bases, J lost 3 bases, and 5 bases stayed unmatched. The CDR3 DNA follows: TGTGCCAGCAGTACCCGGACAGGGAAAGAGACCCAGTACTTC. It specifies CASSTRTGKETQYF.

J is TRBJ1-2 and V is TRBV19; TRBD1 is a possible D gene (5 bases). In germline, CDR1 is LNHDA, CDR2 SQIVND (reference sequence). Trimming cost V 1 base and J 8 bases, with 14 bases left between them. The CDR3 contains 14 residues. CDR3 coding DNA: TGTGCCAGTAGTATAGGGCAACAGGCCTGGGGCTACACCTTC. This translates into CASSIGQQAWGYTF.

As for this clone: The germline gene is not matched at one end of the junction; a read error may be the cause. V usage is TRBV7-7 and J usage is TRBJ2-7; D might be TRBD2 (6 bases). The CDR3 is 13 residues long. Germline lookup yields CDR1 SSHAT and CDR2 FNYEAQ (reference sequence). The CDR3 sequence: CASSASDGGEQYF. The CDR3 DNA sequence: TGTGCTAGCAGCGCCTCGGACGGGGGCGAGCAGTACTTC.

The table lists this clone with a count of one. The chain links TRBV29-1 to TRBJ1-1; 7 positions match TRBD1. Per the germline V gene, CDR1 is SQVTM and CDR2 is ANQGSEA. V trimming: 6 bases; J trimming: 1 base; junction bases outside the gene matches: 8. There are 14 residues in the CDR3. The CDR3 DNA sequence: TGCAGCGTGGTATCCGGGACAGCGAACACTGAAGCTTTCTTT. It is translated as CSVVSGTANTEAFF.

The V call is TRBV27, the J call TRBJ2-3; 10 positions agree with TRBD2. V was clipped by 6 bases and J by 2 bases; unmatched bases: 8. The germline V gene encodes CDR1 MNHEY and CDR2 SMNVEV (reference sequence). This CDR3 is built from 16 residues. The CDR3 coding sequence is TGTGCCAGCAGCCCCGGGACTAGCGTAGACACAGATACGCAGTATTTT. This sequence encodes CASSPGTSVDTDTQYF.

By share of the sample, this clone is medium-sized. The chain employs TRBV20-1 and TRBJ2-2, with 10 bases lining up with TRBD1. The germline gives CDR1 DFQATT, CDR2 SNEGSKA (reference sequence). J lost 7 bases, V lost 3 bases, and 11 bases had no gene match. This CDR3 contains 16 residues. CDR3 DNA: TGCAGTGCTAGTAATAGTTTAGGGACAGGGGACGGGGAGCTGTTTTTT. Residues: CSASNSLGTGDGELFF.

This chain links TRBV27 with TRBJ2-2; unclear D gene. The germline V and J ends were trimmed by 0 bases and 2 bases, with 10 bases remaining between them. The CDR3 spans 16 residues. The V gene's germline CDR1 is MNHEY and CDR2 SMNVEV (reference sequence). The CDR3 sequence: CASSLSAQINTGELFF. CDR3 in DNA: TGTGCCAGCAGTTTATCGGCACAGATAAACACCGGGGAGCTGTTTTTT.

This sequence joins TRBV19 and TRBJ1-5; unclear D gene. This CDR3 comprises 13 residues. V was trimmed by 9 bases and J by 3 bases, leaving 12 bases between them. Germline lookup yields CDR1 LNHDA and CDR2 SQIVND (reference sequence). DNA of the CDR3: TGTGCCAGCACTCATTTTACCAATCAGCCCCAGCATTTT. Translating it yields CASTHFTNQPQHF.